This entry features one TCR beta chain sequence. Its antigen is not known. The sample comes from a study of tumor-infiltrating lymphocytes in primary liver carcinoma. Overall study findings and caveats: Tumor tissue displayed a significantly greater top-250-clone fraction than blood (p = 0.039).

CDR1 and CDR2 (germline): SNHLY, FYNNEI. This CDR3 region has 13 residues. Trimming pared 11 bases from V and 8 bases from J, leaving 19 bases between. Investigators took RNA and DNA out together from about 21-30 mg of unsorted bulk tissue. Researchers took samples from five separate regions of each tumor. Starting material of 500 ng total RNA yielded TCR beta cDNA via a constant-region primer. Construction of TCR beta libraries relied on three successive nested multiplex PCR rounds employing slightly modified ARM-PCR. TRBV1-TRBV30 forward and Cbeta reverse primers drove the first two roughly 10-cycle rounds. TCRdb reprocessed the multiplex PCR reads with MiXCR, giving one entry per CDR3 protein. Counted here are about 23,000 distinct CDR3 sequences, around 77% occurring once; the ten biggest clones make up about 32%.

The rearrangement joins TRBV2 to TRBJ2-1; D not resolved. Sequencing was performed on liver tumor tissue from sampling region 5. Subset: tumor region T5, tumor centre. This TCR came from a woman between 25 and 40 years old with primary liver carcinoma and hepatitis B virus infection. The CDR3 is CAGLVSTYYEQFF. CDR3 nucleotides: TGTGCCGGTCTAGTCAGCACCTATTATGAGCAGTTCTTC. Filled out from reference TRBV2 and TRBJ2-1, the complete variable domain reads EPEVTQTPSHQVTQMGQEVILRCVPISNHLYFYWYRQILGQKVEFLVSFYNNEISEKSEIFDDQFSVERPDGSNFTLKIRSTKLEDSAMYFCAGLVSTYYEQFFGPGTRLTVL.